This TCR beta chain was sequenced during a study of T-cell reconstitution after alpha-beta-depleted transplantation in children. The library targeted TCRbeta and was prepared with unique molecular identifiers. Each CDR3 protein is one row after TCRdb ran MiXCR on the PCR reads. Counted here are 450,000 to 600,000 distinct CDR3 sequences, less than 35% occurring once; the ten biggest clones make up about 2.3%. The clonotype was recovered from a human donor who donated a stem cell graft to a child with aplastic anemia. This sample comprised PBMCs from the stem cell graft donor, obtained from the stem cell graft.

The CDR3 sequence: CASSGTSGLLEQFF. In DNA, the CDR3 is TGTGCCAGCAGCGGGACTAGCGGCCTACTGGAGCAGTTCTTC. J is TRBJ2-1 and V is TRBV14; 11 bases fit TRBD2. Trimming cost V 5 bases and J 10 bases; bases outside gene matches: 7. The CDR3 loop spans 14 amino acids. Germline assignment: CDR1 SGHDN and CDR2 FVKESK.